The sequence of this T cell receptor (beta chain) was determined in a study of OX40 agonist ivuxolimab in advanced cancers. The length of the CDR3 is 17 residues. Trimming left V 0 bases short and J 0 bases short, with 14 bases between. Germline assignment: CDR1 LNHNV and CDR2 YYDKDF (reference sequence). The assay was immunoSEQ multiplex PCR, and TCRdb's table has in-frame clones only and misses some. The sample lists more than 35,000 clones; about 88% were seen once. This chain links TRBV15 with TRBJ1-2, with unresolved D. The sample here was CD4+ or CD8+ T cells sorted from blood, taken in a trial of the OX40 agonist ivuxolimab. This TCR was sampled from an adult with an advanced solid tumor such as melanoma, head and neck, liver or kidney cancer. The CDR3 sequence is CATSRDRGVAANYGYTF. Here the CDR3 DNA reads TGTGCCACCAGCAGAGATCGAGGTGTTGCAGCTAACTATGGCTACACCTTC. The whole variable domain, remainder taken from reference TRBV15 and TRBJ1-2, is DAMVIQNPRYQVTQFGKPVTLSCSQTLNHNVMYWYQQKSSQAPKLLFHYYDKDFNNEADTPDNFQSRRPNTSFCFLDIRSPGLGDTAMYLCATSRDRGVAANYGYTFGSGTRLTVV.